This TCR beta chain was captured by sequencing in a study of blood T cell repertoires in COVID-19. Across the whole study: Collection of acute and convalescent COVID-19 samples took place in the United States, Italy and Spain.

Sequenced by immunoSEQ multiplex PCR; TCRdb stores in-frame clones only, minus some. This table has hundreds of thousands of clones, 90% appearing once. From germline, CDR1 is LNHDA and CDR2 SQIVND (reference sequence). Unmatched junction bases numbered 13, after V lost 4 bases and J lost 6 bases. The CDR3 is 17 residues long. This TCR came from a man aged 55 to 70 who had recovered from COVID-19. Sample: PBMCs or T cells enriched from blood (not recorded which). J is TRBJ1-5 and V is TRBV19, with 9 bases identical to TRBD1. CDR3 amino acids: CASSTTGTGSVFQPQHF. Here the CDR3 DNA reads TGTGCCAGTAGTACCACCGGGACAGGGTCCGTTTTTCAGCCCCAGCATTTT.